A selection of T cell receptor beta chains follows, all from one sample in a study of cytomegalovirus exposure and HLA in healthy donors. Produced via immunoSEQ multiplex PCR; TCRdb's table is partial and in-frame only. The sample shows 120,000 to 150,000 clones, approximately 90% of them seen only once. The sequencing input was PBMCs. The receptors here all came from a man aged 18 to 30 in good health and CMV-seropositive. The CDR3 runs from the conserved cysteine through the conserved F or W. D genes are given only for firm matches. The listing skips clone size in some rows; elsewhere it reads once, few, many or a size class.

j_call clone_size d_call cdr3_length v_call cdr3_aa cdr3_nt
TRBJ1-6 - - 14 TRBV5-1 CASSLGTGDSPLHF TGCGCCAGCAGCTTAGGTACGGGGGATTCACCCCTCCACTTT
TRBJ1-2 - - 15 TRBV6-1 CASSAALDTNYGYTF TGTGCCAGCAGTGCGGCCTTGGACACTAACTATGGCTACACCTTC
TRBJ2-1 - - 16 TRBV14 CASSPMRLSSYNEQFF TGTGCCAGCAGCCCTATGAGGTTGAGCTCCTACAATGAGCAGTTCTTC
TRBJ1-3 - - 15 TRBV18 CASSQNPDSGNTIYF TGTGCCAGCTCACAGAACCCAGACTCTGGAAACACCATATATTTT
TRBJ2-7 - TRBD1 15 TRBV7-6 CASSPTGQGVHEQYF TGTGCCAGCAGCCCCACCGGACAGGGGGTCCACGAGCAGTACTTC
TRBJ1-5 - TRBD1 15 TRBV19 CASSIDRDSNQPQHF TGTGCCAGTAGTATTGACAGGGATAGCAATCAGCCCCAGCATTTT
TRBJ1-2 - TRBD1 15 TRBV5-1 CASSLEWDRKNGYTF TGCGCCAGCAGCTTGGAATGGGACAGAAAAAATGGCTACACCTTC
TRBJ1-6 few - 14 TRBV5-1 CASSLQISNSPLHF TGCGCCAGCAGCCTACAGATTTCAAATTCACCCCTCCACTTT
TRBJ1-5 - - 15 TRBV6-1 CASSGGSLVSQPQHF TGTGCCAGCAGTGGAGGGTCCCTCGTTAGTCAGCCCCAGCATTTT
TRBJ1-2 - TRBD1 14 TRBV5-4 CASSDRGQGIGYTF TGTGCCAGCAGTGACCGGGGACAGGGGATTGGCTACACCTTC